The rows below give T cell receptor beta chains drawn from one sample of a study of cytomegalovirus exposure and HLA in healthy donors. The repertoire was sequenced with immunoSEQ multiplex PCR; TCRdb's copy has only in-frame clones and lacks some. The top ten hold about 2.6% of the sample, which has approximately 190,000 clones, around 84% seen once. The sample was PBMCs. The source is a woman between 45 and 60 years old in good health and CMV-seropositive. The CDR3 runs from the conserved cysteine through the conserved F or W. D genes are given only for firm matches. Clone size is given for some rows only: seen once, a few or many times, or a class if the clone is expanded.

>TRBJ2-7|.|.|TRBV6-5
TGTGCCAGCAGTTACTCGACAGGCCGACCCTCCTACGAGCAGTACTTC
CASSYSTGRPSYEQYF
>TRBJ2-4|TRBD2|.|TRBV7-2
TGTGCCAGTTCGATAGCGGGGATAGCCAAAAACATTCAGTACTTC
CASSIAGIAKNIQYF
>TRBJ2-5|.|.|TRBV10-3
TGTGCCATCAGTGTGACTGGACAAGAGACCCAGTACTTC
CAISVTGQETQYF
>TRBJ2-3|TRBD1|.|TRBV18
TGTGCCAGCTCACCGCGGACAGGGTTAGATACGCAGTATTTT
CASSPRTGLDTQYF
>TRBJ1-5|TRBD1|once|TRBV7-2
TGTGCCAGCAGCACGGGACAGGGGGCCGGTCAGCCCCAGCATTTT
CASSTGQGAGQPQHF
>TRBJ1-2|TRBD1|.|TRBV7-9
TGTGCCAGCAGCTTAGGGACAGGGAGGTTAGAAGCGAACTATGGCTACACCTTC
CASSLGTGRLEANYGYTF
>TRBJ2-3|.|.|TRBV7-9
TGTGCCAGCAGCTTTCCTGGACTAAGCTTGACAGATACGCAGTATTTT
CASSFPGLSLTDTQYF
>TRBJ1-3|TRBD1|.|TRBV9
TGTGCCAGCAGCGTAGATCTGTCAGTCGGGACAGGGAGAAACACCATATATTTT
CASSVDLSVGTGRNTIYF
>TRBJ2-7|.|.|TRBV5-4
TGTGCCAGCAGTGAAGGCGGCTACGAGCAGTACTTC
CASSEGGYEQYF
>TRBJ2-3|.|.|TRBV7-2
TGTGCCAGCAGCCAACCGGCGGTCACAGATACGCAGTATTTT
CASSQPAVTDTQYF
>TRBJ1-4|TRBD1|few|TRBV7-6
TGTGCCAGCAGCCGGCGACAGGGAGGTGAAAAACTGTTTTTT
CASSRRQGGEKLFF
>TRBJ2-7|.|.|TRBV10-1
TGCGCCAGCAGTGGCCTAGCGGACAGAAACGAGCAGTACTTC
CASSGLADRNEQYF
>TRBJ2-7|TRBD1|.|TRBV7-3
TGTGCCAGCAGCTCCAGGACAGGGGACGAGCAGTACTTC
CASSSRTGDEQYF
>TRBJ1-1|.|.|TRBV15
TGTGCCACCAGCAGAGATCTCGGGGGCACTGAAGCTTTCTTT
CATSRDLGGTEAFF
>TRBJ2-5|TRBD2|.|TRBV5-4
TGTGCCAGCAGCTTCGACGCGGGGGGACGTGGTGAGACCCAGTACTTC
CASSFDAGGRGETQYF
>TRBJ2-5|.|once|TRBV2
TGTGCCACACCCCCTACCCCGGAGGGCGAGACCCAGTACTTC
CATPPTPEGETQYF
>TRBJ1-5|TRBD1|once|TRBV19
TGTGCCAGTAGTTGGATGACAGGGGGGACCATTAGCAATCAGCCCCAGCATTTT
CASSWMTGGTISNQPQHF
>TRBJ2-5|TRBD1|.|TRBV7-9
TGTGCCAGCAGCTTGACAGGGACAGAGACCCAGTACTTC
CASSLTGTETQYF
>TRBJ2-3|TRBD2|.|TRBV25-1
TGTGCCAGCAGCGGCGGGAGGGGGCCTAGCACAGATACGCAGTATTTT
CASSGGRGPSTDTQYF
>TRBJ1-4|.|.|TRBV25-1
TGTGCCAGCAGCGACAGTGGTAATGAAAAACTGTTTTTT
CASSDSGNEKLFF
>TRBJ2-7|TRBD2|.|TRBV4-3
TGCGCCAGCAGCCTACGTAGCGGGGTGAGCTCCTACGAGCAGTACTTC
CASSLRSGVSSYEQYF
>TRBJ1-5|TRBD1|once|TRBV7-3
TGTGCCAGCTCAGGACAGGGCGGCAATCAGCCCCAGCATTTT
CASSGQGGNQPQHF
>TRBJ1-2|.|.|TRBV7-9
TGTGCCAGCAGCTTGGGGGAGGGCTCTGGCTACACCTTC
CASSLGEGSGYTF
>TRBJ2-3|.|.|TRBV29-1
TGCAGCGTTGACCTACGAGGCTCAGATACGCAGTATTTT
CSVDLRGSDTQYF
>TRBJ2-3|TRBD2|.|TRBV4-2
TGTGCCAGCAGCCAAGATCGAGGACTAGCGGGGTTTACGCAGTATTTT
CASSQDRGLAGFTQYF
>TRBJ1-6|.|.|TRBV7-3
TGTGCCAGCAGCTTAAGGTCCCGCGTGAGCTCCTATAATTCACCCCTCCACTTT
CASSLRSRVSSYNSPLHF
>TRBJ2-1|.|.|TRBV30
TGTGCCTGGAGCGCGGACACCAGGGGAGGGGATGAGCAGTTCTTC
CAWSADTRGGDEQFF
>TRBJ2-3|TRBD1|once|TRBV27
TGTGCCAGCAGGGTCCCCAGACAGGGCGGCACAGATACGCAGTATTTT
CASRVPRQGGTDTQYF
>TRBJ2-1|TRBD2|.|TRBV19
TGTGCCAGTAGTGGGGGGGAACCCTACAATGAGCAGTTCTTC
CASSGGEPYNEQFF
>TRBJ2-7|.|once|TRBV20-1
TGCAGTGCTAGCGGTTACTACGAGCAGTACTTC
CSASGYYEQYF
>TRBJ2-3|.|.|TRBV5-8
TGTGCCAGCAGCTCCTGGGCAGGGGCTAGCACAGATACGCAGTATTTT
CASSSWAGASTDTQYF
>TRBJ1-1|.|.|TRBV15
TGTGCCACCAGCAGAGGCGGGACTGCCGGAACTGAAGCTTTCTTT
CATSRGGTAGTEAFF
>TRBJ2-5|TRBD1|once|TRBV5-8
TGTGCCAGCAGCTTGGGGTCTCGACAGGGAAGCCAAGAGACCCAGTACTTC
CASSLGSRQGSQETQYF
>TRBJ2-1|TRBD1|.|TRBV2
TGTGCCAGCAGCGGACAGGGTCATATCAATGAGCAGTTCTTC
CASSGQGHINEQFF
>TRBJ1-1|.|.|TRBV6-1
TGTGCCAGCAGTAGGATCGGGGGGCGCTCTGAAGCTTTCTTT
CASSRIGGRSEAFF
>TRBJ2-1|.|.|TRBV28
TGTGCCAGCAGTTTAAAACAGATTGGAGGGCAGTTCTTC
CASSLKQIGGQFF
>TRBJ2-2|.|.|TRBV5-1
TGCGCCAGCAGGCCGAAGGGGGGGGAGAACACCGGGGAGCTGTTTTTT
CASRPKGGENTGELFF
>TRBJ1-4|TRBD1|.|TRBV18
TGTGCCAGCCAGGGACAGGGAGACGAAAAACTGTTTTTT
CASQGQGDEKLFF
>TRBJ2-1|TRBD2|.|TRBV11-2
TGTGCCAGCAGCTTAGTAGGCTCTAGCGGGGGGGAATACTACAATGAGCAGTTCTTC
CASSLVGSSGGEYYNEQFF
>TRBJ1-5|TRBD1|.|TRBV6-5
TGTGCCAGCAAGGGACAGCAGAATCAGCCCCAGCATTTT
CASKGQQNQPQHF
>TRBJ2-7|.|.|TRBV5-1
TGCGCCAGCAGCTTGGGATCTACTAGCTCCTACGAGCAGTACTTC
CASSLGSTSSYEQYF
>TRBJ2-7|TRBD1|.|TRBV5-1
TGCGCCAGCAGCTTGGGGACAGGGAAGGACGAGCAGTACTTC
CASSLGTGKDEQYF
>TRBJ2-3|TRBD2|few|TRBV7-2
TGTGCCAGCAGAATAAGCGGGGGGGCACGTAGCGCGCAGTATTTT
CASRISGGARSAQYF
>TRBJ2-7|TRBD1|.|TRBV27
TGTGCCAGCAGTTGGGACAGGGCCTACGAGCAGTACTTC
CASSWDRAYEQYF
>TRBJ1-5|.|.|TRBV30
TGTGCCTGGAGTGGCGGGGGGGATCAGCCCCAGCATTTT
CAWSGGGDQPQHF
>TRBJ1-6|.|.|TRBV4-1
TGCGCCAGCAGCCAAGATCCCTGGGGAGAAAGCTCCTATAATTCACCCCTCCACTTT
CASSQDPWGESSYNSPLHF
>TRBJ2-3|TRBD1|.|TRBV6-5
TGTGCCAGCAGCGGACAGGGGACAACAGATACGCAGTATTTT
CASSGQGTTDTQYF
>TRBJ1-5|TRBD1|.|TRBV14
TGTGCCAGCAGCCAAGAACACGACAGGGAAGGGTTTCAGCCCCAGCATTTT
CASSQEHDREGFQPQHF
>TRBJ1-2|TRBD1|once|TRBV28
TGTGCCAGCAGTTCCGGCCGGGGGACAGCGATTTACTATGGCTACACCTTC
CASSSGRGTAIYYGYTF
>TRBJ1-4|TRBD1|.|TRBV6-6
TGTGCCAGCAAGGACAGGGCGACAACTAATGAAAAACTGTTTTTT
CASKDRATTNEKLFF
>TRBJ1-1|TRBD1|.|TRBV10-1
TGCGCCAGCAGTGAAGGAGGGACAGCTGAAGCTTTCTTT
CASSEGGTAEAFF
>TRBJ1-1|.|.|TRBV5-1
TGCGCCAGCAGCTTTTCAGGGGAGAACACTGAAGCTTTCTTT
CASSFSGENTEAFF
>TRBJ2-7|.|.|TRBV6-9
TGTGCCAGCGGCCGCACCTGGTTGTACGAGCAGTACTTC
CASGRTWLYEQYF
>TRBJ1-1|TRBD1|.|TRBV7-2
TGTGCCAGCAGCTCGGGGGGACAGGGTTACACTGAAGCTTTCTTT
CASSSGGQGYTEAFF
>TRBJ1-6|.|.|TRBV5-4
TGTGCCAGCAGCGTCACAGGGTCGGGTTCACCCCTCCACTTT
CASSVTGSGSPLHF
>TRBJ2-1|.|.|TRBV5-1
TGCGCCAGCAGCTCTGGAGAGTCGTGGTCCTACAATGAGCAGTTCTTC
CASSSGESWSYNEQFF
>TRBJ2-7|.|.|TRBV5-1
TGCGCCAGCAGCGAGGAGTCGACCTCCTACGAGCAGTACTTC
CASSEESTSYEQYF
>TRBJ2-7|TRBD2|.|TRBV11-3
TGTGCCAGCAGCTTACTAGCGGGCGGCGAGCAGTACTTC
CASSLLAGGEQYF